Presented here are 27 T cell receptor beta chains from one specimen sequenced in a study of CD8 T cells in Susac syndrome. RNA in amounts of about 0.45 to 1 ug was reverse transcribed with random hexamers. MiXCR was run by TCRdb on the immunoSEQ multiplex PCR reads, yielding one entry per CDR3 protein. Altogether 130,000 to 150,000 distinct CDR3 sequences are present, 95% being singletons, with the ten largest covering over 0.065%. Source material: CD4+ T cells from PBMCs. Receptors were obtained from a human donor with Susac syndrome.

The gene calls are TRBV5-1 and TRBJ2-7; D might be TRBD1 or TRBD2, each matching 5 bases. CDR3 size: 12 residues. Trimming left V 4 bases short and J 5 bases short, with 10 bases between. Germline V lookup: CDR1 SGHRS, CDR2 YFSETQ. The CDR3 loop reads CASSRDGDEQYF. For the CDR3, the DNA is TGCGCCAGCAGCAGGGACGGGGACGAGCAGTACTTC. The entire variable domain, with the rest obtained from reference TRBV5-1 and TRBJ2-7, is as follows: KAGVTQTPRYLIKTRGQQVTLSCSPISGHRSVSWYQQTPGQGLQFLFEYFSETQRNKGNFPGRFSGRQFSNSRSEMNVSTLELGDSALYLCASSRDGDEQYFGPGTRLTVT.

The genes are TRBV4-1 and TRBJ2-1; either TRBD1 or TRBD2 may fit D (5 bases each). Trimming stripped 1 base from V and 5 bases from J, with 15 bases between. Germline CDR1 reads MGHRA; CDR2 reads YSYEKL. This CDR3 contains 16 residues. In DNA form, the CDR3 reads TGCGCCAGCAGCCAAGGTGGGGGATTGGGAAACAATGAGCAGTTCTTC. Encoded protein: CASSQGGGLGNNEQFF.

The chain carries TRBV20-1 and TRBJ2-1; 9 bases align to TRBD2. The trim removed 4 bases at V and 9 bases at J, leaving 10 bases unmatched. The V gene's germline CDR1 is DFQATT and CDR2 SNEGSKA (reference sequence). The CDR3 has 14 amino acids. The CDR3 coding sequence is TGCAGTGCTACGGTCAGCGGGAGGCTGACTGAGCAGTTCTTC. Its translation: CSATVSGRLTEQFF.

The rearrangement uses TRBV9 and TRBJ1-2, with 8 bases aligning to TRBD1. V gave up 1 base and J gave up 5 bases; unmatched junction bases: 4. Germline V gives CDR1 SGDLS, CDR2 YYNGEE. The length of the CDR3 is 14 residues. This chain's CDR3 is CASSVYRTGYGYTF. The CDR3 DNA reads as TGTGCCAGCAGCGTATATAGGACAGGGTATGGCTACACCTTC.

The chain uses TRBV7-9 and TRBJ2-3; 7 bases are a match to TRBD1. The CDR3 has 14 amino acids. Trimming at V came to 2 bases and at J to 4 bases, leaving 3 bases not matched to a gene. Per germline, CDR1 SEHNR and CDR2 FQNEAQ (reference sequence). CDR3 in DNA: TGTGCCAGCAGCTTAAAGGGGGCGGCAGATACGCAGTATTTT. It specifies CASSLKGAADTQYF. The variable domain in full, completed from reference TRBV7-9 and TRBJ2-3, reads DTGVSQNPRHKITKRGQNVTFRCDPISEHNRLYWYRQTLGQGPEFLTYFQNEAQLEKSRLLSDRFSAERPKGSFSTLEIQRTEQGDSAMYLCASSLKGAADTQYFGPGTRLTVL.

This clonotype came up once. The gene calls are TRBV9 and TRBJ2-5; the D gene is possibly TRBD1 (5 bases). V shed 4 bases and J shed 3 bases, with 13 bases lying between them. There are 14 residues in the CDR3. From germline, CDR1 is SGDLS and CDR2 YYNGEE. CDR3 loop: CASSPLGQKETQYF. CDR3 bases: TGTGCCAGCAGCCCCTTGGGGCAGAAAGAGACCCAGTACTTC.

This clonotype was picked up a small number of times. The chain is built from TRBV3-1 and TRBJ2-7; no clear D gene. The CDR3 is 11 residues long. Looked up from germline, CDR1 is LGHDT and CDR2 is YNNKEL (reference sequence). V was clipped by 5 bases and J by 5 bases, with 7 bases between them. Here the CDR3 reads CASSKGHEQYF. The CDR3 nucleotides read TGTGCCAGCAGCAAGGGCCACGAGCAGTACTTC.

The chain joins TRBV5-5 to TRBJ2-6, with TRBD1 matching 7 bases. The CDR3 loop spans 16 amino acids. CDR1 is SGHKS, CDR2 YYEKEE, per germline (reference sequence). V gave up 4 bases and J gave up 1 base; unmatched junction bases: 5. The CDR3 bases are TGTGCCAGCAGCGACCTGACAGGGTCTGGGGCCAACGTCCTGACTTTC. It is translated as CASSDLTGSGANVLTF.

The rearrangement uses TRBV28 and TRBJ2-3, with TRBD2 matching over 7 bases. The CDR3 covers 18 residues. After removal of 5 bases from V and 2 bases from J, the junction contained 16 bases not matched to a gene. Per the germline V gene, CDR1 is MDHEN and CDR2 is SYDVKM. The DNA of the CDR3 is TGTGCCAGCAGTCTTTATGATTTGAAGCGGGGCAACACAGATACGCAGTATTTT. Residues: CASSLYDLKRGNTDTQYF.

This chain connects TRBV28 to TRBJ2-7; 8 positions agree with TRBD2. With 3 bases clipped from V and 2 bases from J, the junction kept 3 bases outside the gene matches. Per the germline V gene, CDR1 is MDHEN and CDR2 is SYDVKM. The CDR3 is 14 residues long. CDR3 residues: CASSFREGTYEQYF. CDR3 DNA sequence: TGTGCCAGCAGTTTTCGGGAGGGGACCTACGAGCAGTACTTC. Complete variable domain (other parts from reference TRBV28 and TRBJ2-7): DVKVTQSSRYLVKRTGEKVFLECVQDMDHENMFWYRQDPGLGLRLIYFSYDVKMKEKGDIPEGYSVSREKKERFSLILESASTNQTSMYLCASSFREGTYEQYFGPGTRLTVT.

This sequence joins TRBV12-3 or TRBV12-4 and TRBJ1-5, with D unresolved. The CDR3 has 13 amino acids. The ends were cut back, 2 bases at V and 4 bases at J, with 6 bases in the middle. As DNA, the CDR3 is TGTGCCAGCAGTTTAAGTCAAAATCAGCCCCAGCATTTT. This encodes CASSLSQNQPQHF.

The chain employs TRBV20-1 and TRBJ2-7; D is perhaps TRBD2 (6 bases). V lost 1 base and J lost 2, with 12 bases in between. CDR3 length: 14 residues. Germline CDR1 reads DFQATT; CDR2 reads SNEGSKA (reference sequence). In nucleotides, the CDR3 is TGCAGTGCTAGAGTCGGGGGTCCACCCTACGAGCAGTACTTC. Residues: CSARVGGPPYEQYF.

This clonotype was recorded only once. The chain carries TRBV6-2 or TRBV6-3 and TRBJ2-1; TRBD2 agrees at 16 bases. Germline CDR1 MNHEY, CDR2 SVGEGT. The CDR3 length is 17 residues. The V segment lost 6 bases and the J segment 7 bases; nucleotides outside the gene matches: 9. Written as DNA, the CDR3 is TGTGCCAGCAGCCCGGGGACTAGCGGGGGGGCATTGAATGAGCAGTTCTTC. The encoded protein is CASSPGTSGGALNEQFF.

The chain is built from TRBV7-6 and TRBJ2-3; the D gene is possibly TRBD1 (6 bases). Trimming left V 2 bases short and J 6 bases short, with 15 bases between. The CDR3 loop spans 15 amino acids. Germline loops: CDR1 SGHVS, CDR2 FNYEAQ. The CDR3 protein is CASSLQSGVSDTQYF. CDR3 coding DNA: TGTGCCAGCAGCTTACAGTCAGGGGTGTCGGATACGCAGTATTTT. The variable domain in full, completed from reference TRBV7-6 and TRBJ2-3, reads GAGVSQSPRYKVTKRGQDVALRCDPISGHVSLYWYRQALGQGPEFLTYFNYEAQQDKSGLPNDRFSAERPEGSISTLTIQRTEQRDSAMYRCASSLQSGVSDTQYFGPGTRLTVL.

CDR3 bases: TGTGCCAGCAGCCCCCAACGGGGGTTTGGAGAGACCCAGTACTTC. Encoded protein: CASSPQRGFGETQYF. The gene calls are TRBV14 and TRBJ2-5; a weak D match, TRBD2 (6 bases). The V gene lost 4 bases and the J gene lost 4 bases, with 16 bases spanning the gap. The germline V gene encodes CDR1 SGHDN and CDR2 FVKESK. This CDR3 is 15 amino acids long.

This chain connects TRBV11-2 to TRBJ2-4, with D tentatively TRBD1 or TRBD2 (5 bases each). Germline-derived CDR1 and CDR2 are SGHAT and FQNNGV. The CDR3 runs to 17 residues. V dropped 7 bases and J dropped 2 bases, with 21 bases sitting between them. This CDR3 reads CASTSGTHVGPKNIQYF. CDR3 DNA sequence: TGTGCCAGCACCTCCGGGACCCACGTGGGGCCCAAAAACATTCAGTACTTC.

The chain carries TRBV20-1 and TRBJ1-5; 8 positions match TRBD1. The CDR3 has 13 amino acids. Germline V CDR1 and CDR2: DFQATT, SNEGSKA (reference sequence). V dropped 6 bases and J dropped 4; count of bases not matched to a gene: 5. This chain's CDR3 is CSASDRVNQPQHF. The CDR3 bases are TGCAGTGCCTCGGACAGGGTAAATCAGCCCCAGCATTTT.

The chain has TRBV12-3 or TRBV12-4 and TRBJ1-6, with D hard to call. Trimming took off 10 bases at V and 8 bases at J, with 21 bases between the two ends. This CDR3 contains 15 residues. CDR3 region: CAITPTHSPDSPLHF. The CDR3 DNA follows: TGTGCCATCACCCCAACACACTCCCCTGATTCACCCCTCCACTTT.

The rearrangement links TRBV21-1 to TRBJ2-2; TRBD2, as called in the table, went unchecked against the DNA. TRBV21-1 constitutes a pseudogene. This CDR3 region has 19 residues. CDR3 protein: CASSKRLRRVRGPARELFF. CDR3 sequence (DNA): TGTGCCAGCAGCAAAAGGCTTCGCAGGGTGAGGGGCCCAGCCAGGGAGCTGTTTTTT.

The V and J genes are TRBV29-1 and TRBJ2-3; 10 bases fit TRBD2. This CDR3 region has 14 residues. Germline CDR1 SQVTM, CDR2 ANQGSEA. With V trimmed by 8 bases and J by 6 bases, 11 bases remained unmatched. Here the CDR3 DNA reads TGCAGCATAAAAGCGGGGGGGCCTTTGGATACGCAGTATTTT. Its protein product is CSIKAGGPLDTQYF.

The J gene is TRBJ2-1, the V gene TRBV20-1; TRBD2 matches at 9 bases. The CDR3 consists of 15 residues. V was clipped by 6 bases and J by 7 bases; unmatched bases: 13. Per the germline V gene, CDR1 is DFQATT and CDR2 is SNEGSKA (reference sequence). The CDR3 region has the DNA TGCAGTGCCGGGGGTGGCTGGCGGGAGGGGAATGAGCAGTTCTTC. It is translated as CSAGGGWREGNEQFF.

The V gene is TRBV20-1, the J gene TRBJ2-3, with D possibly matching TRBD1 (5 bases). Per germline, CDR1 DFQATT and CDR2 SNEGSKA (reference sequence). This CDR3 region has 13 residues. V was clipped by 6 bases and J by 2 bases, with 12 bases between them. The DNA of the CDR3 is TGCAGTGCAGAAGACAGCACCACAGATACGCAGTATTTT. It yields the protein CSAEDSTTDTQYF.

The chain joins TRBV20-1 to TRBJ1-2, with D possibly TRBD1 on 5 matching bases. There are 15 residues in the CDR3. Germline V gene data show CDR1 as DFQATT and CDR2 as SNEGSKA (reference sequence). Trimming took off 3 bases at V and 5 bases at J, with 19 bases between the two ends. The CDR3 DNA follows: TGCAGTGCTAGCCCTAGGGAAGGGGCATATTATGGCTACACCTTC. Translating it yields CSASPREGAYYGYTF.

CDR3 in DNA: TGTGCCAGCAGTTTAGGGGGGACAGGGGGAGATACGCAGTATTTT. Residues: CASSLGGTGGDTQYF. This chain uses TRBV28 with TRBJ2-3, with 11 bases identical to TRBD1. This CDR3 contains 15 residues. The V and J ends lost 2 bases and 5 bases, in that order; junction bases with no gene match: 3. Germline lookup yields CDR1 MDHEN and CDR2 SYDVKM.

The V call is TRBV18, the J call TRBJ2-3, with D maybe TRBD1 (6 bases). The CDR3 runs to 16 residues. Trimming shortened V by 6 bases and J by 0 bases, and 16 bases separated the two germline ends. Germline lookup yields CDR1 KGHSH and CDR2 LQKENI. The CDR3 nucleotides are TGTGCCAGCTCCCCCCTATCACAGGGAAGCACAGATACGCAGTATTTT. Encoded protein: CASSPLSQGSTDTQYF.

The chain carries TRBV29-1 and TRBJ2-5, with 10 nucleotides matching TRBD2. Germline trimming cut 3 bases from V and 14 bases from J; bases unmatched to any gene: 12. Germline values: CDR1 SQVTM, CDR2 ANQGSEA. This CDR3 is built from 13 residues. The CDR3: CSVEGLAGAARYF. In DNA, the CDR3 is TGCAGCGTTGAGGGGCTAGCGGGAGCCGCCCGCTACTTC.

This chain joins TRBV9 and TRBJ2-7, with 14 nucleotides matching TRBD2. The V gene end was trimmed by 4 bases and the J gene end by 7 bases; junction bases not matched to a gene: 16. The CDR3 runs 18 residues. CDR1 SGDLS and CDR2 YYNGEE come from the germline V gene. The CDR3 nucleotides read TGTGCCAGCAGCTCTCCCGGGACTAGCGGGAGTTCCCCTGGGGAGCAGTACTTC. Translating it yields CASSSPGTSGSSPGEQYF.